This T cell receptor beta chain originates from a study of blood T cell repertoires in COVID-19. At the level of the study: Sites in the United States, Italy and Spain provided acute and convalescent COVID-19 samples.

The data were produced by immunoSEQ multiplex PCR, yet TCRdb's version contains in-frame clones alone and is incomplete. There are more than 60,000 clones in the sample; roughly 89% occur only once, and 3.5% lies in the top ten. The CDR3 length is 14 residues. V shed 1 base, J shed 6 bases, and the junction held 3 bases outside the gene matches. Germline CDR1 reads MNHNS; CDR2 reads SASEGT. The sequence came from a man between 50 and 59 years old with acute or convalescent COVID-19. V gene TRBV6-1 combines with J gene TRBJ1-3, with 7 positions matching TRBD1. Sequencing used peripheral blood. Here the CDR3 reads CASSEGQGENTIYF. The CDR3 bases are TGTGCCAGCAGTGAAGGGCAGGGGGAAAACACCATATATTTT.